This entry features one T cell receptor beta chain sequence. What it binds is not known. Other DNA sequences in this specimen translate into the identical CDR3. CDR3 size: 15 residues. V lost 2 bases and J lost 4; bases outside the gene matches: 2. Germline V gene sequence: CDR1 SGDLS, CDR2 YYNGEE. This sample is part of a study of cytomegalovirus exposure and HLA in healthy donors. In the study overall: Samples from HLA-typed donors yielded about 85 million unique TCRs in an early data release. Whole-study findings and limits: A later examination showed that TCR association rates differed by HLA locus, with DRB1 most and HLA-C fewest. A likely sequencing artifact accounted for one observed cluster of highly shared sequence variants. Generally TCR sequences proved uncommon, though certain public TCRs appeared in numerous donors.

PCR used 60 Vbeta primers and 13 Jbeta primers. Method: immunoSEQ multiplex PCR; TCRdb's copy keeps in-frame clones and lacks some. The data contain about 200,000 clones, approximately 82% of them seen just once; the ten biggest clones take up 3.5% to 4%. Sequenced: PBMCs. V is TRBV9 and J is TRBJ2-1, with 11 bases aligning to TRBD2. This receptor was identified in a male donor in good health and CMV-seronegative. Here the CDR3 DNA reads TGTGCCAGCAGCGTCGGGACTAGCGGTTACAATGAGCAGTTCTTC. As protein: CASSVGTSGYNEQFF.